The rows below give T cell receptor beta chains drawn from one sample of a study of vaccination effects on CD4 cells after COVID-19. Their target antigens are unknown. Clones were sequenced by immunoSEQ multiplex PCR, and TCRdb holds only the in-frame ones, with some missing. The data contain 21,000 or so clones, around 76% of them singletons. The sequencing here drew on CD4+ T cells from PBMCs cultured with HCoV-229E spike peptides, taken after COVID-19 vaccination. These receptors originate from a human donor who received a COVID-19 vaccine. Each CDR3 is given with its conserved first and last residue. The order of the fields is D gene, J gene, V gene, clone size, CDR3 DNA, CDR3 protein. D genes are given only for firm matches. The size entry is marked missing in some rows and otherwise reads once, few, many or a size class.

D: TRBD1; J: TRBJ1-2; V: TRBV27; size: .; DNA: TGTGCCAGCAGTTTATGGCCCCCTCAGGACAGGGGGCTCATGCGATTTAAGAACTATGGCTACACCTTC; CDR3: CASSLWPPQDRGLMRFKNYGYTF
D: TRBD1; J: TRBJ2-2; V: TRBV5-1; size: .; DNA: TGCGCCAGCAGCTCGGGACAGACGGGCACCGGGGAGCTGTTTTTT; CDR3: CASSSGQTGTGELFF
D: TRBD2; J: TRBJ2-3; V: TRBV18; size: .; DNA: TGTGCCAGCTCACGAGCGGGGCGGACAGATACGCAGTATTTT; CDR3: CASSRAGRTDTQYF
D: TRBD1; J: TRBJ2-7; V: TRBV19; size: few; DNA: TGTGCCAGTATCAGGTCAGGGGGCGACGAGCAGTACTTC; CDR3: CASIRSGGDEQYF
D: .; J: TRBJ1-3; V: TRBV3-1/TRBV3-2; size: once; DNA: TGTGCCAGCAGCCAAGGTCCCGACTCTGGAAACACCATATATTTT; CDR3: CASSQGPDSGNTIYF
D: .; J: TRBJ2-1; V: TRBV2; size: .; DNA: TGTGCCAGCAGGGAGACACGCGGGTTCAATGAGCAGTTCTTC; CDR3: CASRETRGFNEQFF
D: TRBD1; J: TRBJ1-5; V: TRBV6-5; size: .; DNA: TGTGCCAGCAGTTACGGGACAGGGCACAATCAGCCCCAGCATTTT; CDR3: CASSYGTGHNQPQHF
D: .; J: TRBJ2-1; V: TRBV28; size: .; DNA: TGTGCCAGCAGTTCCCCGGGGGCGGGCGGGCCCACTCATAATGAGCAGTTCTTC; CDR3: CASSSPGAGGPTHNEQFF
D: .; J: TRBJ2-4; V: TRBV6-1; size: .; DNA: TGTGCCAGCAGTGAACGAGACAGGGCCAAAAACATTCAGTACTTC; CDR3: CASSERDRAKNIQYF
D: .; J: TRBJ2-3; V: TRBV12-3/TRBV12-4; size: .; DNA: TGTGCCAGCGGGGCCGGAGGTGATACGCAGTATTTT; CDR3: CASGAGGDTQYF
D: .; J: TRBJ1-4; V: TRBV29-1; size: .; DNA: TGCAGCGTTGAAGATCTCAGAACAACTAATGAAAAACTGTTTTTT; CDR3: CSVEDLRTTNEKLFF
D: TRBD1; J: TRBJ2-5; V: TRBV19; size: .; DNA: TGTGCCAGTAGGATTAGGAACAGGGGGCAAGAGACCCAGTACTTC; CDR3: CASRIRNRGQETQYF
D: .; J: TRBJ1-2; V: TRBV12-3/TRBV12-4; size: .; DNA: TGTGCCAGCAGTCTGTACGGCTACACCTTC; CDR3: CASSLYGYTF
D: .; J: TRBJ1-6; V: TRBV12-3/TRBV12-4; size: .; DNA: TGTGCCAGCAGTCGGGGGACAAGATCACCCCTCCACTTT; CDR3: CASSRGTRSPLHF
D: .; J: TRBJ1-1; V: TRBV6-4; size: .; DNA: TGTGCCAGCAGTGACGGGCGGAGGGGGAACACTGAAGCTTTCTTT; CDR3: CASSDGRRGNTEAFF